This is a list of T cell receptor beta chains from one sample in a study of shared clonotypes between healthy human individuals. Measured with immunoSEQ multiplex PCR; TCRdb has only the in-frame clones, and not every one. The table has about 820,000 clones, around 92% seen once. The material sequenced was naive CD8+ T cells sorted from blood. The receptors here all came from a man aged 25 to 40 in good health. CDR3s leave out the opening cysteine and the closing phenylalanine or tryptophan. A D gene is named only where the DNA matches it firmly. Clone sizes are given selectively: once, few, many, or a class where the clone is expanded.

>TRBV10-3|TRBJ1-5|14|once|.
AISEEKGRFNQPQH
>TRBV27|TRBJ1-5|13|.|.
ASRVRWGGNQPQH
>TRBV23-1|TRBJ1-1|16|.|TRBD1
ASSQSGQAILRNTEAF
>TRBV4-2|TRBJ2-1|15|.|TRBD2
ASSPYQGLAGRGEQF
>TRBV7-3|TRBJ2-3|15|.|TRBD1
ASSNSGTGGSADTQY
>TRBV28|TRBJ2-1|12|.|.
ASSLLGDYNEQF
>TRBV5-1|TRBJ2-1|9|.|.
ASRGGHEQF
>TRBV7-8|TRBJ2-7|15|.|.
ASSNHGKTSSLPEQY
>TRBV4-1|TRBJ2-3|14|.|TRBD2
ASSQIGLAGGDTQY
>TRBV9|TRBJ1-5|12|.|.
ASSVGSSNQPQH